The text below deals with one T cell receptor beta chain. No antigen is known for it. This entry belongs to a study of CD8 T cells in ankylosing spondylitis. The CDR3 runs to 12 residues. Germline CDR1 reads SQVTM; CDR2 reads ANQGSEA. Trimming stripped 4 bases from V and 9 bases from J, with 16 bases between. Study-level findings and limits: Blood from ankylosing spondylitis patients appeared to carry a characteristic roughly 8-variant TCR beta motif.

TCRdb itself ran the 5' RACE reads through MiXCR, one entry per CDR3 protein. The sample includes 150,000 to 200,000 distinct CDR3 sequences, approximately 16% of them seen just once. Sequenced input: blood, either unsorted or a sorted T cell fraction (not recorded which). The chain uses TRBV29-1 and TRBJ2-7; D perhaps matches TRBD2 (6 bases). The clonotype originates from a male donor with ankylosing spondylitis or in good health (not recorded which). The CDR3 nucleotides are TGCAGCGTTGGGGGGACTGCCCTAGGGCAGTACTTC. Protein: CSVGGTALGQYF.